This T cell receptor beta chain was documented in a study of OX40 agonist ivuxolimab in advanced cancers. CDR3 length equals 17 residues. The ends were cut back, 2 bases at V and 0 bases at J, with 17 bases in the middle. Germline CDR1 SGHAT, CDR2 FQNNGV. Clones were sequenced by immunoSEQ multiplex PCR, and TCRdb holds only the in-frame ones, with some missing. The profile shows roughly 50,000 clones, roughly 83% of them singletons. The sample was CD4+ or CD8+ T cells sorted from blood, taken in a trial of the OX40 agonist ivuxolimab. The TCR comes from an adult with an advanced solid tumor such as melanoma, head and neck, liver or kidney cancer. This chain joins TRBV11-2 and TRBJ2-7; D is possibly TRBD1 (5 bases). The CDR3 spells CASSLSVGQGISYEQYV. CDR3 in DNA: TGTGCCAGCAGCTTATCGGTCGGGCAGGGTATCTCCTACGAGCAGTACGTC.